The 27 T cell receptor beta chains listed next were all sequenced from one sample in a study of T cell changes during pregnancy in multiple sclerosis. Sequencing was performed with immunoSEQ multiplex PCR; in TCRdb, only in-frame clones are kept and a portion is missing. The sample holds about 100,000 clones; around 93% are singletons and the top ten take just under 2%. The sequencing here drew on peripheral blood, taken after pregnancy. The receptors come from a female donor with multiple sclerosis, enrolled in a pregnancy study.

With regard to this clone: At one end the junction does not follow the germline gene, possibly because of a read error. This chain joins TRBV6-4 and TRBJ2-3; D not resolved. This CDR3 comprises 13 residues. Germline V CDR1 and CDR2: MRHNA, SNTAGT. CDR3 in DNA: TGTGCCAGCGGTGATGAGAGCACAGATACGCAGTATTTT. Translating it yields CASGDESTDTQYF.

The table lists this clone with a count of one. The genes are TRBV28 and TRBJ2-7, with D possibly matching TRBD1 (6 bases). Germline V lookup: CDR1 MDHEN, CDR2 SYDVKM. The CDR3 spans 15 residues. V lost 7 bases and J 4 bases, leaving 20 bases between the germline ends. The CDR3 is CASIPTGSGIYEQYF. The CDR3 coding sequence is TGTGCCAGCATCCCAACAGGGTCTGGGATTTACGAGCAGTACTTC. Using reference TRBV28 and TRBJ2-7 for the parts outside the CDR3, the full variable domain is DVKVTQSSRYLVKRTGEKVFLECVQDMDHENMFWYRQDPGLGLRLIYFSYDVKMKEKGDIPEGYSVSREKKERFSLILESASTNQTSMYLCASIPTGSGIYEQYFGPGTRLTVT.

The CDR3 spells CASSYSMEVAEQFF. CDR3 nucleotides: TGTGCCAGCAGTTACTCTATGGAGGTGGCTGAGCAGTTCTTC. The rearrangement links TRBV6-6 to TRBJ2-1; possibly TRBD2 for D (5 bases). CDR3 length: 14 amino acids. Looked up from germline, CDR1 is MNHNY and CDR2 is SVGAGI (reference sequence). V gave up 0 bases and J gave up 9 bases, with 12 bases separating them.

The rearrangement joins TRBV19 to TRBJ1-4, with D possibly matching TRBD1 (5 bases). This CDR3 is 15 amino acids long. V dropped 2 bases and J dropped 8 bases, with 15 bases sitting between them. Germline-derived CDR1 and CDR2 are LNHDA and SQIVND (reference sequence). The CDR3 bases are TGTGCCAGTAGTATATACGCAGGGAAAACGGAAAAACTGTTTTTT. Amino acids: CASSIYAGKTEKLFF.

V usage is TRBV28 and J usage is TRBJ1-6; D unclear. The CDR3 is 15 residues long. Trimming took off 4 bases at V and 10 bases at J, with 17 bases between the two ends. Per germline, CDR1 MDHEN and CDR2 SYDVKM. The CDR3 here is CASSSTFLAISPLHF. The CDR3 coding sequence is TGTGCCAGCAGTTCGACTTTCCTGGCCATCTCACCCCTCCACTTT.

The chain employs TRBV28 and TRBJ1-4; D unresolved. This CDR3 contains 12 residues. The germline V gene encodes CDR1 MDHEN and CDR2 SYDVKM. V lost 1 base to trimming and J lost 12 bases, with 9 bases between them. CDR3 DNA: TGTGCCAGCAGTTTATACGGGGTTCAACTGTTTTTT. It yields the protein CASSLYGVQLFF.

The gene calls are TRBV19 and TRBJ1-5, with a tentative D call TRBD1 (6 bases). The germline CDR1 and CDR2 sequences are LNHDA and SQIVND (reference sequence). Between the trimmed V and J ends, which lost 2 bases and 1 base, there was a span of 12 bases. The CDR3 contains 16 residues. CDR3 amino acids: CASSINRDRSNQPQHF. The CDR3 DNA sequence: TGTGCCAGTAGTATAAACAGGGATCGGAGCAATCAGCCCCAGCATTTT. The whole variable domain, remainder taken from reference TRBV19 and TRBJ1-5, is DGGITQSPKYLFRKEGQNVTLSCEQNLNHDAMYWYRQDPGQGLRLIYYSQIVNDFQKGDIAEGYSVSREKKESFPLTVTSAQKNPTAFYLCASSINRDRSNQPQHFGDGTRLSIL.

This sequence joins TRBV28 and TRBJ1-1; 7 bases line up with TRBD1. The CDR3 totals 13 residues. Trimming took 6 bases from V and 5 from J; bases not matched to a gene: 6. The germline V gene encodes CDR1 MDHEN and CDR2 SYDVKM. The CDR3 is CASRETGRTEAFF. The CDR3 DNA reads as TGTGCCAGCAGAGAGACAGGGAGAACTGAAGCTTTCTTT.

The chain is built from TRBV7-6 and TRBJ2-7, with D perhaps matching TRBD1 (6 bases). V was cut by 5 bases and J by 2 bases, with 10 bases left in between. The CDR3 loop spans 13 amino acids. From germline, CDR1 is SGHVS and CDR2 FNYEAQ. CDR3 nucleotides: TGTGCCAGCAGCCCGGACAGTACCTACGAGCAGTACTTC. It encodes CASSPDSTYEQYF.

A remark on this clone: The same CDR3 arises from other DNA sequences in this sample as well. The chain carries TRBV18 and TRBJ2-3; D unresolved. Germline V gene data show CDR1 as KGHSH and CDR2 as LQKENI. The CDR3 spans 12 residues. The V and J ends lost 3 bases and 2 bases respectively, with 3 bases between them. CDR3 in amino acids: CASSPSTDTQYF. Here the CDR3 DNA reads TGTGCCAGCTCACCCTCCACAGATACGCAGTATTTT.

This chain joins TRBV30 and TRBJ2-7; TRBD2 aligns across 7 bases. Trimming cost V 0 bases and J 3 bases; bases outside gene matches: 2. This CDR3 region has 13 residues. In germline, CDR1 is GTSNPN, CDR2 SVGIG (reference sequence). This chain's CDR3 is CAWSVRGGYEQYF. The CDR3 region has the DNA TGTGCCTGGAGTGTACGCGGGGGCTACGAGCAGTACTTC. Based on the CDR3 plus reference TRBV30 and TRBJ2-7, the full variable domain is SQTIHQWPATLVQPVGSPLSLECTVEGTSNPNLYWYRQAAGRGLQLLFYSVGIGQISSEVPQNLSASRPQDRQFILSSKKLLLSDSGFYLCAWSVRGGYEQYFGPGTRLTVT.

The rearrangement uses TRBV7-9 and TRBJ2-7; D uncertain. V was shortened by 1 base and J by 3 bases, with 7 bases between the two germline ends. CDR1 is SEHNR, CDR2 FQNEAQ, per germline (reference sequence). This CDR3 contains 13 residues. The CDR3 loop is CASSLDPVYEQYF. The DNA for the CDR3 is TGTGCCAGCAGCTTAGATCCGGTCTACGAGCAGTACTTC.

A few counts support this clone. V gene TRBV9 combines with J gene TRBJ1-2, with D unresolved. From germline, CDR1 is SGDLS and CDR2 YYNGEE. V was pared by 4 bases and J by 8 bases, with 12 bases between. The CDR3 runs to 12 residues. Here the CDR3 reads CASSLGSRGYTF. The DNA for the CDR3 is TGTGCCAGCAGCCTTGGGTCGCGGGGCTACACCTTC.

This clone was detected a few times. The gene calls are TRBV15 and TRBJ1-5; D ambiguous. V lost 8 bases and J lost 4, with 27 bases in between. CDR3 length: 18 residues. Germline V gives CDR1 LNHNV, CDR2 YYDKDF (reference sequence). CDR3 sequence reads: CATREADTFSNTNQPQHF. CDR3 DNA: TGTGCCACCCGGGAAGCAGATACCTTTAGCAATACAAATCAGCCCCAGCATTTT. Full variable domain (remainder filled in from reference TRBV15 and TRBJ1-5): DAMVIQNPRYQVTQFGKPVTLSCSQTLNHNVMYWYQQKSSQAPKLLFHYYDKDFNNEADTPDNFQSRRPNTSFCFLDIRSPGLGDTAMYLCATREADTFSNTNQPQHFGDGTRLSIL.

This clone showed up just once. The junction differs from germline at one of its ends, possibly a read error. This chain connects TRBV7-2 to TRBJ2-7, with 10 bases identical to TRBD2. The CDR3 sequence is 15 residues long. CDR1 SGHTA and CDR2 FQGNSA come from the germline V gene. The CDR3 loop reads CASNLASGSLYEQYF. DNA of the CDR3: TGTGCCAGCAACTTAGCTAGCGGGAGTCTCTACGAGCAGTACTTC. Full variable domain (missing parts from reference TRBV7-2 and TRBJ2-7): GAGVSQSPSNKVTEKGKDVELRCDPISGHTALYWYRQSLGQGLEFLIYFQGNSAPDKSGLPSDRFSAERTGGSVSTLTIQRTQQEDSAVYLCASNLASGSLYEQYFGPGTRLTVT.

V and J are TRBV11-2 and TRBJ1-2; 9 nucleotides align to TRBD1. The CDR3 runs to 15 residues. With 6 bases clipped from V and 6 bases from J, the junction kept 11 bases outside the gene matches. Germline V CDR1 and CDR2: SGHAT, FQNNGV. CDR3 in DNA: TGTGCCAGCAGTCGATTAGGACAGGGGCGCAATGGCTACACCTTC. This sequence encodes CASSRLGQGRNGYTF. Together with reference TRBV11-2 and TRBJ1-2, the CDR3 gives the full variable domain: EAGVAQSPRYKIIEKRQSVAFWCNPISGHATLYWYQQILGQGPKLLIQFQNNGVVDDSQLPKDRFSAERLKGVDSTLKIQPAKLEDSAVYLCASSRLGQGRNGYTFGSGTRLTVV.

CDR3 loop: CASSFRTDLEAFF. The DNA for the CDR3 is TGTGCCAGCAGTTTTCGGACAGACTTAGAAGCTTTCTTT. V gene TRBV28 combines with J gene TRBJ1-1, with a tentative D call TRBD1 (6 bases). Trimming removed 3 bases at V and 8 bases at J, with 13 bases between. The CDR3 totals 13 residues. Per germline, CDR1 MDHEN and CDR2 SYDVKM.

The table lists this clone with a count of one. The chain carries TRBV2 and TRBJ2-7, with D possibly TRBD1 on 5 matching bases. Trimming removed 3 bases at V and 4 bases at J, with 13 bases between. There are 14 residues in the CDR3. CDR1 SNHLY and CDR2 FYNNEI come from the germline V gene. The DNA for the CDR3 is TGTGCCAGCAGTGAGCAGGGTGGACCTTACGAGCAGTACTTC. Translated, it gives CASSEQGGPYEQYF.

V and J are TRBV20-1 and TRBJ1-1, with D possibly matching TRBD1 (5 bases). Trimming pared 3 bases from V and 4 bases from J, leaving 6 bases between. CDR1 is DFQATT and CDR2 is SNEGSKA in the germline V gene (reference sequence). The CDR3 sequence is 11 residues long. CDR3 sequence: CSASGGTEAFF. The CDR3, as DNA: TGCAGTGCTAGCGGGGGCACTGAAGCTTTCTTT.

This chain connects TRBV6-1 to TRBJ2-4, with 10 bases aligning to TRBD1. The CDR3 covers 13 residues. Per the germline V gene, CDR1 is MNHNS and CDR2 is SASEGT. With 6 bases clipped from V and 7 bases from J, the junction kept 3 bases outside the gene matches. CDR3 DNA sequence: TGTGCCAGCAGGAAGGGACAGGGGAACATTCAGTACTTC. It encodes CASRKGQGNIQYF.

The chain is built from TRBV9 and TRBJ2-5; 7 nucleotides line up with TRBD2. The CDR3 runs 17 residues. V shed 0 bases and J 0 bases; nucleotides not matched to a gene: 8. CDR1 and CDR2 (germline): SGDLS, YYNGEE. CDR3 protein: CASSVATRGGYQETQYF. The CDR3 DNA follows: TGTGCCAGCAGCGTAGCTACCCGCGGGGGTTACCAAGAGACCCAGTACTTC.

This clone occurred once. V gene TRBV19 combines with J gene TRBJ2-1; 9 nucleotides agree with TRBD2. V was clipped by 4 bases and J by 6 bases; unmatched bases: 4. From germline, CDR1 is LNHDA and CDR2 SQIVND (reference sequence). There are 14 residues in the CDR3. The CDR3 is CASSKAGGTNEQFF. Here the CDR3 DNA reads TGTGCCAGTAGTAAGGCGGGGGGGACCAATGAGCAGTTCTTC.

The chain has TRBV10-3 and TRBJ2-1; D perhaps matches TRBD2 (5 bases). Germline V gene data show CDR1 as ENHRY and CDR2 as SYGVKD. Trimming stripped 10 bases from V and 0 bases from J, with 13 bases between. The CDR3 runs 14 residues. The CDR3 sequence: CASSAESSYNEQFF. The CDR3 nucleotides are TGTGCCAGCTCAGCGGAGAGCTCCTACAATGAGCAGTTCTTC.

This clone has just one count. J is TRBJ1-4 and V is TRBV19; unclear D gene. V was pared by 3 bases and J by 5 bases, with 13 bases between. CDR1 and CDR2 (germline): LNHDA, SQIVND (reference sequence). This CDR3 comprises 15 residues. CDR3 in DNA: TGTGCCAGTAGTATCGGAGTGGCGGGGAATGAAAAACTGTTTTTT. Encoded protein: CASSIGVAGNEKLFF.

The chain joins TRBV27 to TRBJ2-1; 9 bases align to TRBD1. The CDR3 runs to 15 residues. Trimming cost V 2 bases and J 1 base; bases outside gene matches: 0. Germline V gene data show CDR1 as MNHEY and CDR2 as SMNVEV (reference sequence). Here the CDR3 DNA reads TGTGCCAGCAGTTTAGACAGGGGGTCCTACAATGAGCAGTTCTTC. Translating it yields CASSLDRGSYNEQFF.

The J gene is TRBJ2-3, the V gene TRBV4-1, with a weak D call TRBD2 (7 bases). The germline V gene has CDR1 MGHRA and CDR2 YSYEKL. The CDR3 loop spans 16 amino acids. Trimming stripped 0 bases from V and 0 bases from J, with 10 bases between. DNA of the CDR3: TGCGCCAGCAGCCAAGATCGGGGGGCTAGCACAGATACGCAGTATTTT. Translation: CASSQDRGASTDTQYF.

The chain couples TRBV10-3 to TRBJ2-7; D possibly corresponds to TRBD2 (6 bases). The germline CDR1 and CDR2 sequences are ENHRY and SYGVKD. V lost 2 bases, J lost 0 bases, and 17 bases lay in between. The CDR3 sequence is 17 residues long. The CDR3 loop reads CAISEVLLGGASYEQYF. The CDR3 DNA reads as TGTGCCATCAGTGAGGTTCTACTAGGAGGGGCCTCCTACGAGCAGTACTTC.